This T cell receptor beta chain was identified in a study of T cells in localized non-small cell lung cancer. Whole-study results and caveats: Patients showing higher blood T cell density tended to see longer overall survival.

The ends were cut back, 4 bases at V and 3 bases at J, with 10 bases in the middle. The CDR3 loop spans 14 amino acids. Germline values: CDR1 KGHSH, CDR2 LQKENI. With regard to this clone: The antigen remains undetermined.

Method: immunoSEQ multiplex PCR; TCRdb's copy keeps in-frame clones and lacks some. In the table there are 10,000 to 15,000 clones, 86% of which are singletons. This TCR was recovered from a male donor at least 60 years old with stage III lung adenocarcinoma. Here the sequenced sample was peripheral blood, taken before any cancer treatment. The chain links TRBV18 to TRBJ1-5; tentative D call: TRBD1 (5 bases). The CDR3 is CASSQDTSNQPQHF. DNA for the CDR3: TGTGCCAGCTCACAGGACACGTCCAATCAGCCCCAGCATTTT.